What follows describes a single TCR beta chain. Its antigen is as yet unknown. Sorting with CD45RO/CCR7/CD25/CD127/CD95/CD27 yielded naive, central memory, regulatory and stem-like memory CD4+ cells. These data originate in a study of beta chain features in type 1 diabetes. Findings and caveats of the study: Across patients, naive, central memory and Treg TCRB repertoires exhibited apparently greater similarity than was observed across healthy donors. TCRB CDR3s were moderately but significantly shorter in Type 1 diabetes patients in all four CD4+ subsets. TCRB rearrangement may or may not be influenced by HLA type; here this remained unresolved.

From germline, CDR1 is SEHNR and CDR2 FQNEAQ (reference sequence). Trimming shortened V by 5 bases and J by 4 bases, and 11 bases separated the two germline ends. The CDR3 runs to 13 residues. Expressed TCRB transcripts got sequenced, as all isolated RNA was reverse transcribed. The table came from immunoSEQ multiplex PCR; TCRdb's copy has only in-frame clones and leaves some out. The sample holds 52,000 or so clones; around 50% are singletons and the top ten take 2% to 3%. V is TRBV7-9 and J is TRBJ1-1; D is possibly TRBD1 (6 bases). This clonotype originated in a woman aged 40 to 50 with type 1 diabetes. The sample comprised Tregs from blood. The CDR3 region is CASSPGGGTEAFF. CDR3 DNA: TGTGCCAGCAGCCCGGGGGGCGGCACTGAAGCTTTCTTT.